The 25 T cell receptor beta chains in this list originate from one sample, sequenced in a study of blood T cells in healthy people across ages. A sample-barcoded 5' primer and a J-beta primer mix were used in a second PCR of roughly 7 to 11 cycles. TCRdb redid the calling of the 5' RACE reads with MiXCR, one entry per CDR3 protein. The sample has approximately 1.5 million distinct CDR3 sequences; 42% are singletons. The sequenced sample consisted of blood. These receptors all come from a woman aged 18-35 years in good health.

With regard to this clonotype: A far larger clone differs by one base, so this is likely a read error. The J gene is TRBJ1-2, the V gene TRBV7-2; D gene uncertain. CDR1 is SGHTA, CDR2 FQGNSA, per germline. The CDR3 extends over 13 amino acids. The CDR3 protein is CVSSSGRNYGYTF. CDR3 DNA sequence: TGTGTCAGCAGCTCAGGACGGAACTATGGCTACACCTTC.

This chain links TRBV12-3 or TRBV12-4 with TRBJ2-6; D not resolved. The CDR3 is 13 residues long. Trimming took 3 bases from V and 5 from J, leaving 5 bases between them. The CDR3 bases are TGTGCCAGCAGTTTGTCAAGGGCCAACGTCCTGACTTTC. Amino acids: CASSLSRANVLTF.

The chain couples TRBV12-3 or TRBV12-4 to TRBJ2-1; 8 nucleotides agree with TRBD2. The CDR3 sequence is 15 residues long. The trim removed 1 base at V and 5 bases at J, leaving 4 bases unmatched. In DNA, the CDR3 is TGTGCCAGCAGTTTAGGATCGGGAGGGGACAATGAGCAGTTCTTC. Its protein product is CASSLGSGGDNEQFF.

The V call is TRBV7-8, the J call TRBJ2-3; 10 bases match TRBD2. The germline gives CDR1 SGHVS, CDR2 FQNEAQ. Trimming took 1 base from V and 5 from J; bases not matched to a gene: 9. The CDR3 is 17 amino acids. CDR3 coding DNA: TGTGCCAGCAGCTTAGGATGGAGCGGGGGGGGAGGAGATACGCAGTATTTT. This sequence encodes CASSLGWSGGGGDTQYF.

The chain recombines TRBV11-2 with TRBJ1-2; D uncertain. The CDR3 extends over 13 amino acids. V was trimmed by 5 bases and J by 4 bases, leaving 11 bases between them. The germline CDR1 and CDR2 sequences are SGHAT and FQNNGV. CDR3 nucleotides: TGTGCCAGCAGCATATACGGGTCCTATGGCTACACCTTC. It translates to CASSIYGSYGYTF.

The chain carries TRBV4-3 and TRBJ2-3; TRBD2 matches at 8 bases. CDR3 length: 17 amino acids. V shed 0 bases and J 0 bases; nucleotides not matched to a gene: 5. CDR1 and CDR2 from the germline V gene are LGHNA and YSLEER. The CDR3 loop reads CASSQDLSGGSTDTQYF. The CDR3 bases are TGCGCCAGCAGCCAAGATTTGAGCGGGGGCAGCACAGATACGCAGTATTTT.

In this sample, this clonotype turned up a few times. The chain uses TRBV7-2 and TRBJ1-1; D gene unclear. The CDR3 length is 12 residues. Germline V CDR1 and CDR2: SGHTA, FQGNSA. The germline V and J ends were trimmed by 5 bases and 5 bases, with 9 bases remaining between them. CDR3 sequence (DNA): TGTGCCAGCAGCAAGACTGGTACTGAAGCTTTCTTT. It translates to CASSKTGTEAFF. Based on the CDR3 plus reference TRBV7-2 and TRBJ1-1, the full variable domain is GAGVSQSPSNKVTEKGKDVELRCDPISGHTALYWYRQSLGQGLEFLIYFQGNSAPDKSGLPSDRFSAERTGGSVSTLTIQRTQQEDSAVYLCASSKTGTEAFFGQGTRLTVV.

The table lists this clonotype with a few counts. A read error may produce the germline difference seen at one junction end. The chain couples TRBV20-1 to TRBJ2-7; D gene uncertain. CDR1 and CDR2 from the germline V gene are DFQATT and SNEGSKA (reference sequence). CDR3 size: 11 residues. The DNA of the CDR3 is TGCAGTGCTAGAGATATCCGAGAGCGGTACTTC. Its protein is CSARDIRERYF.

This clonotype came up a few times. In DNA, the CDR3 is TGCAGTGCTGGAAAGGGGGCTCTCAGCACAGATACGCAGTATTTT. It specifies CSAGKGALSTDTQYF. The V gene is TRBV20-1, the J gene TRBJ2-3; TRBD1 matches at 7 bases. The CDR3 runs to 15 residues. With 5 bases clipped from V and 0 bases from J, the junction kept 8 bases outside the gene matches. CDR1 is DFQATT, CDR2 SNEGSKA, per germline (reference sequence).

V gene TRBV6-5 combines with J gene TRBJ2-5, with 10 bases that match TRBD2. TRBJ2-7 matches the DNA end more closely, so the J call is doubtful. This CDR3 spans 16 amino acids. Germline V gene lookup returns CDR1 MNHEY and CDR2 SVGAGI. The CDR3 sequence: CASSPQAGGTPYEQYF. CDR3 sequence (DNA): TGTGCCAGCAGTCCCCAAGCGGGGGGGACACCGTACGAGCAGTACTTC.

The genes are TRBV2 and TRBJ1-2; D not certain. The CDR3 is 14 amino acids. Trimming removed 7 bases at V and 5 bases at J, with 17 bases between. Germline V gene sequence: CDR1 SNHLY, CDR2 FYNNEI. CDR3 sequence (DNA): TGTGCCAGCAATCTAAACGGCAACCAATATGGCTACACCTTC. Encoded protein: CASNLNGNQYGYTF.

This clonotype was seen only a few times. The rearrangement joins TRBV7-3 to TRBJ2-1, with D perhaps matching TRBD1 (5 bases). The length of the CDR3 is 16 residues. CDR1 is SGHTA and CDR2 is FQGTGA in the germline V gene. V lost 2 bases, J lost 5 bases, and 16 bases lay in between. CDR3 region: CASSLLGQGIDNEQFF. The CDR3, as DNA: TGTGCCAGCAGCTTACTCGGCCAGGGAATCGACAATGAGCAGTTCTTC. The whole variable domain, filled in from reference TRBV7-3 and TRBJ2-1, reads GAGVSQTPSNKVTEKGKYVELRCDPISGHTALYWYRQSLGQGPEFLIYFQGTGAADDSGLPNDRFFAVRPEGSVSTLKIQRTERGDSAVYLCASSLLGQGIDNEQFFGPGTRLTVL.

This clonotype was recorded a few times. The CDR3 here is CSAPSLLNEKLFF. The CDR3 nucleotides read TGCAGTGCTCCATCACTGCTTAATGAAAAACTGTTTTTT. The rearrangement uses TRBV20-1 and TRBJ1-4; D is uncertain. Looked up from germline, CDR1 is DFQATT and CDR2 is SNEGSKA (reference sequence). The CDR3 spans 13 residues. The germline V and J ends were trimmed by 5 bases and 4 bases, with 11 bases remaining between them.

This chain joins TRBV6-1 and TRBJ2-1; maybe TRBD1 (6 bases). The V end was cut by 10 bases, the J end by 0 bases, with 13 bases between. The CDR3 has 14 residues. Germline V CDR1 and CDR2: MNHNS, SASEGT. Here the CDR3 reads CATQDSYSYNEQFF. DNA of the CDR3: TGTGCCACCCAGGACAGCTACTCCTACAATGAGCAGTTCTTC.

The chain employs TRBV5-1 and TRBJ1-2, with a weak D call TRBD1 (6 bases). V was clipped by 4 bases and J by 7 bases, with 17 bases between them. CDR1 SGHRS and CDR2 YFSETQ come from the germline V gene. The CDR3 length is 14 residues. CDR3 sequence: CASSRVGTSSGYTF. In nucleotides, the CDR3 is TGCGCCAGCAGCCGAGTTGGGACATCGTCTGGCTACACCTTC. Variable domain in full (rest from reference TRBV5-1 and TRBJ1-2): KAGVTQTPRYLIKTRGQQVTLSCSPISGHRSVSWYQQTPGQGLQFLFEYFSETQRNKGNFPGRFSGRQFSNSRSEMNVSTLELGDSALYLCASSRVGTSSGYTFGSGTRLTVV.

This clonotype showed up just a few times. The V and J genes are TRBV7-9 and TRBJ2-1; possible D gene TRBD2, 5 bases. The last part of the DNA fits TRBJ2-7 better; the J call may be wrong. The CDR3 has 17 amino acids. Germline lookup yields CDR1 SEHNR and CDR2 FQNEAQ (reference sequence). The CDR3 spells CASSLFLAQSSYNEQYF. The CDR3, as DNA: TGTGCCAGCAGCTTATTTCTAGCACAGAGCTCCTACAATGAGCAGTACTTC.

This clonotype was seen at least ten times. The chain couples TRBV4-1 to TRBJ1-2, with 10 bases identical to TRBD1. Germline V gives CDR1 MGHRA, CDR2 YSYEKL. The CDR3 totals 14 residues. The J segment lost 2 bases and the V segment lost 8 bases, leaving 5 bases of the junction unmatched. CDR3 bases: TGCGCCAGCGGGACAGGGGACCTAAACTATGGCTACACCTTC. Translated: CASGTGDLNYGYTF.

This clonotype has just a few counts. CDR3 coding DNA: TGCAGCGTCCCGACAGGGCAAAACTATGGCTACACCTTC. Amino acid sequence: CSVPTGQNYGYTF. This chain connects TRBV29-1 to TRBJ1-2; TRBD1 aligns across 7 bases. There are 13 residues in the CDR3. Germline-derived CDR1 and CDR2 are SQVTM and ANQGSEA. J was trimmed by 2 bases and V by 6 bases; bases with no gene match: 6.

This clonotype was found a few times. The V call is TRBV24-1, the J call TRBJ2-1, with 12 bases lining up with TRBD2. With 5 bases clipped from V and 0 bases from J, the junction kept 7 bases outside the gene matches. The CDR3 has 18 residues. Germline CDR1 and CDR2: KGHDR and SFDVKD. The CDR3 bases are TGTGCCACCAGTGGCCCGGGACTAGCGGGCCCCTCCTACAATGAGCAGTTCTTC. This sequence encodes CATSGPGLAGPSYNEQFF.

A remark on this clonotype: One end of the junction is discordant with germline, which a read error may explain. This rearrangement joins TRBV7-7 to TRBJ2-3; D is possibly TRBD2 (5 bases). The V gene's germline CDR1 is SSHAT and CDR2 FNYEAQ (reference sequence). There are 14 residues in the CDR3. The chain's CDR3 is CASSVEGPQDTQYF. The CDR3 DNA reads TGTGCTAGCAGCGTAGAGGGTCCGCAAGATACGCAGTATTTT.

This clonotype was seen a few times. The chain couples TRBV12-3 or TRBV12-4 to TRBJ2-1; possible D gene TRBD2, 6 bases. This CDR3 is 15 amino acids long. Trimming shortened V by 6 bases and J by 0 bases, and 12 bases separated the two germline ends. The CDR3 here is CASRQRRGSYNEQFF. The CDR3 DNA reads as TGTGCCAGCAGACAGCGGAGGGGCTCCTACAATGAGCAGTTCTTC.

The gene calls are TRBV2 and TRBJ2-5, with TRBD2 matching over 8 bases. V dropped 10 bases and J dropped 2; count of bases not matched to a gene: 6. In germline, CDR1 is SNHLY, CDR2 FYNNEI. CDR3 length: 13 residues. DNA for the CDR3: TGTGCCAACAGCGGGGGACGACAAGAGACCCAGTACTTC. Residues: CANSGGRQETQYF.

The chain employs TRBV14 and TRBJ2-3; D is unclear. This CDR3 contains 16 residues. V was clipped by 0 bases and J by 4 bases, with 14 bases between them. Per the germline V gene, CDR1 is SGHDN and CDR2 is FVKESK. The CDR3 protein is CASSQEEVGPSDTQYF. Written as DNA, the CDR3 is TGTGCCAGCAGCCAAGAAGAGGTCGGACCTTCAGATACGCAGTATTTT.

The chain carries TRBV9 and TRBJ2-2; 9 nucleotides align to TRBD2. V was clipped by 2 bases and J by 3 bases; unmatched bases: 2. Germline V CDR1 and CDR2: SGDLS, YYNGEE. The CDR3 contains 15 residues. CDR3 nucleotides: TGTGCCAGCAGCGTCAGCGGGGGGTACACCGGGGAGCTGTTTTTT. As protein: CASSVSGGYTGELFF.

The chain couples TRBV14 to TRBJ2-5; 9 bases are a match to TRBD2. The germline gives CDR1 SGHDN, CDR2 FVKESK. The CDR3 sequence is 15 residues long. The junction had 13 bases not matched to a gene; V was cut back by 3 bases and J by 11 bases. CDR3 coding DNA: TGTGCCAGCAGCCACAGGACTAGCGCATACAATGAGCAGTACTTC. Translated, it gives CASSHRTSAYNEQYF.